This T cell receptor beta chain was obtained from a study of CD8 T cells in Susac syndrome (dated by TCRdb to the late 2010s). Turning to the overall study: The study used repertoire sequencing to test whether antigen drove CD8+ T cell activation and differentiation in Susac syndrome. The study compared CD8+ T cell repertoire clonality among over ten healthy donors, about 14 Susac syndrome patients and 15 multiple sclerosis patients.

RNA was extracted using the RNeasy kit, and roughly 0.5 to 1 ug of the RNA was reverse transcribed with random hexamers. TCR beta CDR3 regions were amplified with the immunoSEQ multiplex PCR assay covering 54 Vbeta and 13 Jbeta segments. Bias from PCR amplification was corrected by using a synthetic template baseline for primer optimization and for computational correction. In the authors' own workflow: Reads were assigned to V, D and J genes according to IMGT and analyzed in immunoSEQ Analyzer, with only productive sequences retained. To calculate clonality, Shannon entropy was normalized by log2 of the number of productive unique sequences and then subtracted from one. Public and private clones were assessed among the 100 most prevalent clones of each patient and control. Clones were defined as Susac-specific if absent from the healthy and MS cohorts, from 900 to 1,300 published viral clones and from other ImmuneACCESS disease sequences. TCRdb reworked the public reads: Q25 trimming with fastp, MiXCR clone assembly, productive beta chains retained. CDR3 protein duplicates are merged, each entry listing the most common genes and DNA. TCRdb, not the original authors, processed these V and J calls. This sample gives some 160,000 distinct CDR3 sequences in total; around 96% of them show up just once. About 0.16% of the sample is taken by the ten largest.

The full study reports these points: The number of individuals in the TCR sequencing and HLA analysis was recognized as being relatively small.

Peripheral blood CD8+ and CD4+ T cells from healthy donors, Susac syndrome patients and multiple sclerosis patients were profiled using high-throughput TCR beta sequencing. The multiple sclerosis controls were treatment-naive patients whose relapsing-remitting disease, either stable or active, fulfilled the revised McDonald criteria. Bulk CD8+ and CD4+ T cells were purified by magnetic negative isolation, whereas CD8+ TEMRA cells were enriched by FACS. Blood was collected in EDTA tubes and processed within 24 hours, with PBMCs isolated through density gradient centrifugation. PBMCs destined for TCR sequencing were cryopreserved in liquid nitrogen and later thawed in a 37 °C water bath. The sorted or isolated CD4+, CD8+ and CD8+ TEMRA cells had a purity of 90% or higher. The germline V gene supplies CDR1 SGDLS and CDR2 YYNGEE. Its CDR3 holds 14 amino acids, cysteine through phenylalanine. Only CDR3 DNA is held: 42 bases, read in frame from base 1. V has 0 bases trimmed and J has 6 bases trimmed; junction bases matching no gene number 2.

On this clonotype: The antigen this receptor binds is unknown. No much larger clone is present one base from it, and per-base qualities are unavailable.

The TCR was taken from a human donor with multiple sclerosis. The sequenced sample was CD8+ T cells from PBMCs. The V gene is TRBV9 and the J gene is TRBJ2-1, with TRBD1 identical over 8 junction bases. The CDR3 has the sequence CASSVVDRVNEQFF. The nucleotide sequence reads TGTGCCAGCAGCGTAGTGGACAGGGTCAATGAGCAGTTCTTC.